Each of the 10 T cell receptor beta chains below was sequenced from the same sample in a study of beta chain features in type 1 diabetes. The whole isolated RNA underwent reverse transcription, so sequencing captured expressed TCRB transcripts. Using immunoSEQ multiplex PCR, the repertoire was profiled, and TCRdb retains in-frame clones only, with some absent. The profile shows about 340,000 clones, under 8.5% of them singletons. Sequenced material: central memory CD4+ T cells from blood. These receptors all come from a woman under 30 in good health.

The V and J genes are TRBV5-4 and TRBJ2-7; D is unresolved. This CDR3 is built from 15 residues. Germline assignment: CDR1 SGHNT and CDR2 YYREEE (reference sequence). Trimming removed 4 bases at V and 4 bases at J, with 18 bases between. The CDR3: CASSTVFGEGYEQYF. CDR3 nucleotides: TGTGCCAGCAGCACCGTGTTTGGGGAAGGTTACGAGCAGTACTTC.

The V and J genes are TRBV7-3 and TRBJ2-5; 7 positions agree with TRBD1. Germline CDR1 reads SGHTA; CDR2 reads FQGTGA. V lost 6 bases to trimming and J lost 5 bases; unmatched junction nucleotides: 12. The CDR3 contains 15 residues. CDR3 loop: CASSSTGEIPETQYF. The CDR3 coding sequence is TGTGCCAGCAGTTCTACAGGGGAAATTCCGGAGACCCAGTACTTC. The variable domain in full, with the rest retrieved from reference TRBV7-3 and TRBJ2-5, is GAGVSQTPSNKVTEKGKYVELRCDPISGHTALYWYRQSLGQGPEFLIYFQGTGAADDSGLPNDRFFAVRPEGSVSTLKIQRTERGDSAVYLCASSSTGEIPETQYFGPGTRLLVL.

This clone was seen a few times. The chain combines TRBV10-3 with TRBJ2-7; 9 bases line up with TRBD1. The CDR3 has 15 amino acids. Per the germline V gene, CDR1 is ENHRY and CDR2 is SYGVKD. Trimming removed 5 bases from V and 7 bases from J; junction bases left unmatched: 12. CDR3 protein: CAISTTPGTGNEQYF. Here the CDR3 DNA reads TGTGCCATCAGTACCACCCCCGGGACAGGGAATGAGCAGTACTTC.

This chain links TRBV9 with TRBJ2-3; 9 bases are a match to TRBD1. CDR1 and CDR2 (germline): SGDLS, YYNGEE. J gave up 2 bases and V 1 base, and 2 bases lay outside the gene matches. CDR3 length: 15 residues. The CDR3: CASSVRQGDTDTQYF. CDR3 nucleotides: TGTGCCAGCAGCGTAAGACAGGGGGACACAGATACGCAGTATTTT.

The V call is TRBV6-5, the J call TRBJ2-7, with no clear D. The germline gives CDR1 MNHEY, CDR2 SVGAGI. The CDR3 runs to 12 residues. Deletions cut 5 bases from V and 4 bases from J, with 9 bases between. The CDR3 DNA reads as TGTGCCAGCAGTGATAATGGATACGAGCAGTACTTC. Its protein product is CASSDNGYEQYF.

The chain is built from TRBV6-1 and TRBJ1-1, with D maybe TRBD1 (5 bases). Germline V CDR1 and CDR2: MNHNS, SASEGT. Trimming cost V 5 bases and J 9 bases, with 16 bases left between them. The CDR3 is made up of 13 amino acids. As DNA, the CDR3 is TGTGCCAGCAGTTGGGTCCTGGGGGAGAAAGCTTTCTTT. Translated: CASSWVLGEKAFF.

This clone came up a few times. The CDR3 nucleotides are TGTGCCAGTAGCGATCCCCCATCCAATCAGCCCCAGCATTTT. Translating it yields CASSDPPSNQPQHF. The chain couples TRBV19 to TRBJ1-5; D unclear. Per germline, CDR1 LNHDA and CDR2 SQIVND (reference sequence). The CDR3 totals 14 residues. Trimming removed 6 bases from V and 3 bases from J, with 12 bases in between.

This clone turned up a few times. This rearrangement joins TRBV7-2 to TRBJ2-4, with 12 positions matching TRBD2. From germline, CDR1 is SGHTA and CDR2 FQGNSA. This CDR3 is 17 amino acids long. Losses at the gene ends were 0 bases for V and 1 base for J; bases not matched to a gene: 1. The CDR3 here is CASSLATSGRAKNIQYF. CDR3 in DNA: TGTGCCAGCAGCTTAGCTACTAGCGGGAGGGCCAAAAACATTCAGTACTTC. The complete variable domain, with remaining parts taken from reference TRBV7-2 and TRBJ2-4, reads GAGVSQSPSNKVTEKGKDVELRCDPISGHTALYWYRQSLGQGLEFLIYFQGNSAPDKSGLPSDRFSAERTGGSVSTLTIQRTQQEDSAVYLCASSLATSGRAKNIQYFGAGTRLSVL.

CDR3 in amino acids: CASSPSLVRDTQYF. The CDR3 region has the DNA TGTGCCAGCAGTCCCTCGCTAGTCAGGGATACGCAGTATTTT. The chain joins TRBV28 to TRBJ2-3; no definite D call. Trimming removed 5 bases from V and 6 bases from J, with 15 bases in between. The CDR3 has 14 residues. CDR1 and CDR2 from the germline V gene are MDHEN and SYDVKM.

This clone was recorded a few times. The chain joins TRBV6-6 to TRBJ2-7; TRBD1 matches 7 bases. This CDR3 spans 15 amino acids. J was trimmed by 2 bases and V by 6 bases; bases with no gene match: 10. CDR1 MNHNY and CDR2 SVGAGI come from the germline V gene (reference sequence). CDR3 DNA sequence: TGTGCCAGCAGAACCACAGGGGCAAGCCCCTACGAGCAGTACTTC. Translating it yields CASRTTGASPYEQYF.